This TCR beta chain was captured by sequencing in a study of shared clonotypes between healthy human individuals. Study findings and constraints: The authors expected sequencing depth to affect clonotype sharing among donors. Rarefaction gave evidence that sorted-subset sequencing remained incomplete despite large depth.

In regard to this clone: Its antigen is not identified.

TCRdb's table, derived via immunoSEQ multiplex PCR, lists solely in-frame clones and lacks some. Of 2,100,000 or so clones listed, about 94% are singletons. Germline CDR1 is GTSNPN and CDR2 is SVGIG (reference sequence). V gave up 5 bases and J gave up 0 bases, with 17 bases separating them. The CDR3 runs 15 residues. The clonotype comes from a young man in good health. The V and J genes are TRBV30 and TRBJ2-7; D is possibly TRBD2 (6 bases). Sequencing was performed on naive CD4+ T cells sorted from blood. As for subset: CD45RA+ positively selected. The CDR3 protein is CAWGPPGLLSYEQYF. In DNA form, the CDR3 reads TGTGCCTGGGGTCCTCCGGGACTCCTCTCCTACGAGCAGTACTTC.